Sequencing of this T cell receptor (beta chain) was carried out in a study of vaccination and CD4 T cells after COVID-19. Study overall: Post-COVID draws followed diagnosis by a median roughly 93 days (range 35 to 161). Cells were stimulated with overlapping spike peptide pools from SARS-CoV-2, HCoV-NL63, HCoV-OC43 and HCoV-229E.

Treatment in this sample: roughly ten-day PBMC culture with coronavirus spike peptide pools or control peptides (ViraFEST assay). Germline loops: CDR1 LNHDA, CDR2 SQIVND (reference sequence). The V and J ends lost 3 bases and 7 bases respectively, with 13 bases between them. This CDR3 has 14 residues. Cultured CD4+ T-cell DNA underwent Oncomine TCR Beta short-read sequencing. TCRdb re-derived calls from the PCR reads in MiXCR, one entry per CDR3 protein. The data show 20,000 or so distinct CDR3 sequences, approximately 61% seen once. The table lists this clonotype with a count of one. Antigen unknown. The rearrangement joins TRBV19 to TRBJ1-5; D perhaps matches TRBD1 (5 bases). The sequence derives from a human donor who had recovered from COVID-19. The specimen comprised CD4+ T cells from blood, cultured in vitro, sampled after SARS-CoV-2 vaccination. CDR3 bases: TGTGCCAGTAGTATTGTTTTGGGGGGGCAGCCCCAGCATTTT. Its translation is CASSIVLGGQPQHF.